This TCR beta chain derives from a study of graft-versus-host responses after intestinal transplantation. The table came from immunoSEQ multiplex PCR; TCRdb's copy has only in-frame clones and leaves some out. The profile covers about 120,000 clones, with 90% appearing a single time and about 0.18% taken by the ten largest. Notes on this clone: The antigen is undetermined.

The junction had 13 bases not matched to a gene; V was cut back by 3 bases and J by 5 bases. Per the germline V gene, CDR1 is SGHAT and CDR2 is FQNNGV. This CDR3 spans 17 amino acids. The gene calls are TRBV11-2 and TRBJ2-3; 8 bases fit TRBD2. The material was unstimulated CD4+ T cells sorted from spleen or lymph node cells, obtained before intestinal transplant. This receptor was identified in a human donor who received an intestinal transplant. The CDR3 reads CASSFPLGGGGGDTQYF. The DNA for the CDR3 is TGTGCCAGCAGCTTTCCCCTCGGGGGGGGCGGGGGAGATACGCAGTATTTT.